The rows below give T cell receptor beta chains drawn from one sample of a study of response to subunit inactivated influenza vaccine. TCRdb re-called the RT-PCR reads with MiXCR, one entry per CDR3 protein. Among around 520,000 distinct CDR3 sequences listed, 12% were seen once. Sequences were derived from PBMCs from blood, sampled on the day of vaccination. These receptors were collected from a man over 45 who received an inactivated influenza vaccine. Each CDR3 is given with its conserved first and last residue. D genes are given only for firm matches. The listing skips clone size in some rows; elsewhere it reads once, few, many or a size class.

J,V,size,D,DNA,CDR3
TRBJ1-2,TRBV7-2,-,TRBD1,TGTGCCAGCAGCGTCCGGGACAGGGCGGTTGGCTACACCTTC,CASSVRDRAVGYTF
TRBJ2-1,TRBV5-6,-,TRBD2,TGTGCCAGCAGCCCACTAGCGGGAGGGAAGTACAATGAGCAGTTCTTC,CASSPLAGGKYNEQFF
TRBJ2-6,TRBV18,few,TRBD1,TGTGCCAGCTCACCAGGACAGGGGGCTTCTGGGGCCAACGTCCTGACTTTC,CASSPGQGASGANVLTF
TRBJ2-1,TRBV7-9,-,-,TGTGCCAGCAGCTCCCATCGGGGACCTCCCATCAATGAGCAGTTCTTC,CASSSHRGPPINEQFF
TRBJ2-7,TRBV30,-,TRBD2,TGTGCCTGGCGGAGACTAGCGGGCTACGAGCAGTACTTC,CAWRRLAGYEQYF
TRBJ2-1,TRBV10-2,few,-,TGCGCCAGCAAAAGACTAGACAATGAGCAGTTCTTC,CASKRLDNEQFF
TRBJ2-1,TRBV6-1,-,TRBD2,TGTGCCAGCAGGGGCGGGGGATTCTACAATGAGCAGTTCTTC,CASRGGGFYNEQFF
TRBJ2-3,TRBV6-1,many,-,TGTGCCAGCAGTCCTACAGGACCAGATACGCAGTATTTT,CASSPTGPDTQYF
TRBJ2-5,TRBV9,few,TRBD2,TGTGCCAGCAGCGTAGGCACCAGGGAGGGAGAGACCCAGTACTTC,CASSVGTREGETQYF
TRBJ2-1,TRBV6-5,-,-,TGTGCCAGCAGTTACGAATCCTCCCTGCTAGCTTCCCACAATGAGCAGTTCTTC,CASSYESSLLASHNEQFF
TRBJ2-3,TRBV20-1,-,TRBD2,TGCAGTGCTAGAGACCCTAGCGGGGGGGCGGATACGCAGTATTTT,CSARDPSGGADTQYF
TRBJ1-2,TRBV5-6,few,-,TGTGCCAGCAGCTTGGCCCAAAGGGAGAGCTACACCTTC,CASSLAQRESYTF
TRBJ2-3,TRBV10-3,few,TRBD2,TGTGCCATCAGGGGACTACACTCTATTTCCGATACGCAGTATTTT,CAIRGLHSISDTQYF
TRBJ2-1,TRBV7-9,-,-,TGTGCCAGCAGCTCGGGACCACTGAGCTCCTACAATGAGCAGTTCTTC,CASSSGPLSSYNEQFF
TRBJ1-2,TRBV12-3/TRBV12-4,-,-,TGTGCCAGCAGTCCTTCACAGGGTGCCTTCTATGGCTACACCTTC,CASSPSQGAFYGYTF
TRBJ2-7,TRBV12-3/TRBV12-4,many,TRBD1,TGTGCCAGCAGGCCGACAGGGGCCTACGAGCAGTACTTC,CASRPTGAYEQYF
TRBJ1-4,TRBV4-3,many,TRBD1,TGCGCCAGCAGCGGACGGACAGGGAGGAATGAAAAACTGTTTTTT,CASSGRTGRNEKLFF
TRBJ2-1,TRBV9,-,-,TGTGCCAGCAGCGTAGATCAGTTGTCCAAGTTCTTC,CASSVDQLSKFF
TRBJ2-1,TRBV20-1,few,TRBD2,TGCAGTGCTAGGCGACTAGCGGGAGTCGGTGAGCAGTTCTTC,CSARRLAGVGEQFF
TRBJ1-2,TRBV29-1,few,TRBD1,TGCAGCGCCCGGGACAGGGAATCCTATGGCTACACCTTC,CSARDRESYGYTF
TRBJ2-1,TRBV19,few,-,TGTGCCAGTAGTATAAGGTCAGGGGAAGGGAATGAGCAGTTCTTC,CASSIRSGEGNEQFF
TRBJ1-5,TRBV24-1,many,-,TGTGCCACCAGTGCGGGACGGCGGGCTAATCAGCCCCAGCATTTT,CATSAGRRANQPQHF
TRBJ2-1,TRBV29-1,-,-,TGCAGCGGCAATCAGGGCACGTCCTACAATGAGCAGTTCTTC,CSGNQGTSYNEQFF
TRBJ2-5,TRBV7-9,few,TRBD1,TGTGCCAGCAGCTTAGCGACAGGGATCCGAAAAGAGACCCAGTACTTC,CASSLATGIRKETQYF
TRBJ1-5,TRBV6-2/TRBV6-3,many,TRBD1,TGTGCCAGCAGTTACTCGACAGGGGGCAGAATCAGCAATCAGCCCCAGCATTTT,CASSYSTGGRISNQPQHF
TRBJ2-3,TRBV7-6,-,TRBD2,TGTGCCAGCAGCTTAGGGGCGGGGGGACTAGCGGGCTCCGGCGCAGATACGCAGTATTTT,CASSLGAGGLAGSGADTQYF
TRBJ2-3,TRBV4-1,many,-,TGCGCCAGCAGCCAAGATCCATCTAGCATACGCACAGATACGCAGTATTTT,CASSQDPSSIRTDTQYF
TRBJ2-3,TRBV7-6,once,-,TGTGCCAGCAGCTTAGCGGAGCGGATGGGGCGAGATACGCAGTATTTT,CASSLAERMGRDTQYF
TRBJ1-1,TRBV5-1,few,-,TGCGCCAGCAGCACATCCGTGAACACTGAAGCTTTCTTT,CASSTSVNTEAFF
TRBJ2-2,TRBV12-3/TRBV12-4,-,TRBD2,TGTGCCAGCAATAGGGCGGGAGGGCCTCCCGGGGAGCTGTTTTTT,CASNRAGGPPGELFF
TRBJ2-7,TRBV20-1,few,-,TGCAGTGGACTAGAGTACGAGCAGTACTTC,CSGLEYEQYF
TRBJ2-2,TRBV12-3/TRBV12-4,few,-,TGTGCCAGCAGTTTAGACCTAGCTATCGGGGAGCTGTTTTTT,CASSLDLAIGELFF
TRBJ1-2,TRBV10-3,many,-,TGTGCCATCAGGAGAGAAAACTATGGCTACACCTTC,CAIRRENYGYTF
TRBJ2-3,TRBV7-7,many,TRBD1,TGTGCTAGCAGCCCCAGGGGGACAGATACGCAGTATTTT,CASSPRGTDTQYF
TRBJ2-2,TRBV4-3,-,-,TGCGCCAGCAGAAGCGTGGGGACCGGGGAGCTGTTTTTT,CASRSVGTGELFF
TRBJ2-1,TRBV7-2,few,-,TGTGCCAGCAGCCGAACGCGGGACAACATATACAATGAGCAGTTCTTC,CASSRTRDNIYNEQFF
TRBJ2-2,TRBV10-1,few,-,TGCGCCAGCAGTGAAGGGTCCGTTGGGAGCGGGGAGCTGTTTTTT,CASSEGSVGSGELFF
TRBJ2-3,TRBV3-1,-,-,TGTGCCAGCAGCTCCAGACTAGGGGGGGCCGCAGATACGCAGTATTTT,CASSSRLGGAADTQYF
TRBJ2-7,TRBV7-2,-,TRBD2,TGTGCCAGCAGCTTAATCAACCTAGCGGGGTCCTACGAGCAGTACTTC,CASSLINLAGSYEQYF
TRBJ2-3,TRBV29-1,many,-,TGCAGCGTTTTCCGAGACACAACCACAGATACGCAGTATTTT,CSVFRDTTTDTQYF
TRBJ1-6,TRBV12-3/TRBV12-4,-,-,TGTGCCAGCAGGAGAGACGGGAGCTCCTATAATTCACCCCTCCACTTT,CASRRDGSSYNSPLHF
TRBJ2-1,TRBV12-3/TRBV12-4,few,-,TGTGCCAGCAATCCGACTGGGGGGGGGCGGCTCTTC,CASNPTGGGRLF
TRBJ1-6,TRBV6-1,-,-,TGTGCCAGCAGTGAATATCCTAATTCACCCCTCCACTTT,CASSEYPNSPLHF
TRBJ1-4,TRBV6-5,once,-,TGTGCCAGCAGTTACGGCGGACAGAGAAATGAAAAACTGTTTTTT,CASSYGGQRNEKLFF
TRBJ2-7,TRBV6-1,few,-,TGTGCCAGCAGCCCTGTGGGTGTTCAGGGTGGCGAGCAGTACTTC,CASSPVGVQGGEQYF